The entry below describes one T cell receptor beta chain. Its antigen remains unidentified. This CDR3 has 14 residues. V was pared by 5 bases and J by 4 bases, with 14 bases between. In germline, CDR1 is MDHEN, CDR2 SYDVKM. These data originate in a study of T cells in tuberculosis. Study context: Sequenced TCRs come from CD1B-GMM tetramer-binding T cells. Within 7 days of starting treatment, or before, PBMC were stored. In South Africa, adults with active tuberculosis were compared with IGRA-negative and latently infected IGRA-positive adolescents.

TCRdb's table, derived via immunoSEQ multiplex PCR, lists solely in-frame clones and lacks some. Of some 34,000 clones in the sample, nearly 90% were seen once. Time point here: new active TB diagnosis, blood taken before or within 7 days of starting treatment. Study results and limitations: Active tuberculosis alpha repertoires lay closer to GMM-specific TCRs than controls'.

Material: PBMCs, obtained at tuberculosis diagnosis. The TCR sequence derives from an adult with tuberculosis. This chain links TRBV28 with TRBJ1-2; tentative D call: TRBD1 (6 bases). The CDR3 DNA is TGTGCCAGCAGTCATCAGCAGGGGACCTATGGCTACACCTTC. Translation: CASSHQQGTYGYTF.